This T cell receptor (beta chain) was identified during a study of T cells in Graves' hyperthyroidism and ophthalmopathy. Trimming removed 0 bases from V and 2 bases from J, with 5 bases in between. Germline V gene lookup returns CDR1 SGHDN and CDR2 FVKESK. The CDR3 runs to 14 residues. Graves' hyperthyroidism is called stable when ophthalmopathy does not progress within 18 months. The TCR beta CDR3 regions underwent amplification using RNA transcripts as the source. Primed by the HTBI set, a first-round RT-PCR was run on the TCR CDR3. MiXCR, run by TCRdb on the multiplex PCR reads, gives a single entry per CDR3 protein. The table records approximately 590,000 distinct CDR3 sequences, roughly 46% of them present only once. Study outcomes and limitations: Blood shared most expanded thyroid clonotypes above 0.001.

Of note for this clonotype: Its antigen is not known.

The sample was peripheral blood or thyroid tissue (not recorded which). The chain links TRBV14 to TRBJ1-5; D is uncertain. This TCR derives from a woman aged 18-29 years with Graves' hyperthyroidism. The CDR3 DNA sequence: TGTGCCAGCAGCCAAGATTGGCGCAATCAGCCCCAGCATTTT. It encodes CASSQDWRNQPQHF.